These T cell receptor beta chains were read from a single sample in a study of siplizumab effects on memory and regulatory T cells. Generated by immunoSEQ multiplex PCR, the TCRdb table keeps only in-frame clones and is missing some. The sample includes roughly 92,000 clones, around 94% seen only once; the top ten take 1% to 1.5%. Sequencing input: non-Treg CD4+ T cells sorted from blood. The origin of the receptors is a human donor in good health. CDR3s leave out the opening cysteine and the closing phenylalanine or tryptophan. Each record gives: V gene, J gene, D gene, CDR3 protein. D genes are given only for firm matches.

V: TRBV19; J: TRBJ1-5; D: NA; CDR3: ASRQLNQPQH
V: TRBV28; J: TRBJ1-2; D: NA; CDR3: ASALKPRFGGYT
V: TRBV18; J: TRBJ2-1; D: NA; CDR3: ASSPRGDEQF
V: TRBV18; J: TRBJ1-2; D: NA; CDR3: ASTLAGDNYGYT
V: TRBV28; J: TRBJ2-6; D: TRBD2; CDR3: ASIRGGRTVAYSGANVLT
V: TRBV6-6; J: TRBJ2-1; D: TRBD2; CDR3: ASNLLAGGPSEQF
V: TRBV9; J: TRBJ2-7; D: NA; CDR3: ASSVGYGSYEQY
V: TRBV27; J: TRBJ1-4; D: NA; CDR3: ASSLTGRSNEKLF
V: TRBV5-1; J: TRBJ1-5; D: NA; CDR3: ASSLESGNQPQH
V: TRBV11-2; J: TRBJ1-2; D: NA; CDR3: ASSSQTAHYGYT
V: TRBV19; J: TRBJ2-1; D: TRBD2; CDR3: ASILTGGSYNEQF
V: TRBV20-1; J: TRBJ1-1; D: NA; CDR3: SAGGTEAF
V: TRBV6-4; J: TRBJ2-3; D: TRBD2; CDR3: ASSDSGTSGTDTQY
V: TRBV5-4; J: TRBJ2-3; D: NA; CDR3: ASGEGASDTQY
V: TRBV29-1; J: TRBJ1-1; D: NA; CDR3: SATRTEAF
V: TRBV28; J: TRBJ2-2; D: TRBD2; CDR3: ASIRTSLNTGELF
V: TRBV5-1; J: TRBJ1-1; D: TRBD1; CDR3: ASTRDSLSTEAF
V: TRBV30; J: TRBJ2-7; D: NA; CDR3: AWSPTSYEQY
V: TRBV9; J: TRBJ1-2; D: NA; CDR3: ASSVPGNRGYT
V: TRBV5-8; J: TRBJ2-3; D: NA; CDR3: ASSTDSARYHTDTQY
V: TRBV29-1; J: TRBJ1-1; D: TRBD1; CDR3: SVTGGTFVDTEAF
V: TRBV18; J: TRBJ2-5; D: TRBD1; CDR3: ASSPQRTGGKETQY
V: TRBV19; J: TRBJ2-1; D: TRBD2; CDR3: ATLRSGRSYNEQF
V: TRBV28; J: TRBJ1-2; D: NA; CDR3: ASGSYGYT
V: TRBV19; J: TRBJ1-1; D: NA; CDR3: ASSTRGGAPSTEAF
V: TRBV6-5; J: TRBJ1-1; D: NA; CDR3: ASRRPGFSEAF
V: TRBV2; J: TRBJ1-5; D: TRBD1; CDR3: ASRMDRGSLQPQH
V: TRBV7-9; J: TRBJ2-3; D: NA; CDR3: ASSLSGPSTDTQY
V: TRBV18; J: TRBJ1-3; D: NA; CDR3: ASSPQQGNSGNTIY
V: TRBV6-5; J: TRBJ1-4; D: TRBD1; CDR3: ASSPGTGIHEKLF
V: TRBV28; J: TRBJ1-5; D: NA; CDR3: ASRHNLQSGGNQPQH
V: TRBV30; J: TRBJ1-3; D: NA; CDR3: AWSSMDTIY
V: TRBV19; J: TRBJ1-2; D: NA; CDR3: ASSILSQLNLQGYT
V: TRBV11-2; J: TRBJ2-5; D: TRBD2; CDR3: ASSLAIRAGGQETQY
V: TRBV18; J: TRBJ1-2; D: NA; CDR3: ASSPSTGGAMTRGYT
V: TRBV11-3; J: TRBJ2-1; D: TRBD2; CDR3: ASSFGTSFGNEQF
V: TRBV19; J: TRBJ1-4; D: NA; CDR3: ASRGGSTNEKLF
V: TRBV5-4; J: TRBJ2-3; D: NA; CDR3: ASSLRAGRTDTQY